The rows below give T cell receptor beta chains drawn from one sample of a study of blood T cell repertoires in COVID-19. Generated by immunoSEQ multiplex PCR, the TCRdb table keeps only in-frame clones and is missing some. The table includes about 200,000 clones, about 84% detected once. Material: peripheral blood. These TCRs come from an elderly woman with acute or convalescent COVID-19. Each CDR3 is given with its conserved first and last residue. The D gene is left open where the match is weak. Only part of the rows carry a size: once, few, many, or a class if the clone is expanded.

V	size	J	D	DNA	CDR3
TRBV21-1	-	TRBJ1-2	-	TGTGCCAGCAGCAAATCGTGGGCAGGGGGCTTTACTAACTATGGCTACACCTTC	CASSKSWAGGFTNYGYTF
TRBV24-1	-	TRBJ2-1	TRBD1	TGTGCCACCAGTGATTCGACGAACCGGGACAGGGCTTACAATGAGCAGTTCTTC	CATSDSTNRDRAYNEQFF
TRBV28	few	TRBJ2-3	-	TGTGCCACCGAAGGACAGTTCATCGATACGCAGTATTTT	CATEGQFIDTQYF
TRBV7-9	-	TRBJ2-1	TRBD1	TGTGCCAGCAGTCCGACAGGGGGCCTATACAATGAGCAGTTCTTC	CASSPTGGLYNEQFF
TRBV9	-	TRBJ2-7	TRBD1	TGTGCCAGCAGCGGGGGACAGGGATCGTATTACGAGCAGTACTTC	CASSGGQGSYYEQYF
TRBV18	-	TRBJ2-7	-	TGTGCCAGCTCCCCAGGAGGGGGGGCTGGGGGCGAGCAGTACTTC	CASSPGGGAGGEQYF
TRBV6-5	-	TRBJ2-2	-	TGTGCCAGCACACTGGACAGTTCGGCCGGGGAGCTGTTTTTT	CASTLDSSAGELFF
TRBV28	-	TRBJ2-7	TRBD2	TGTGCCAGCAGTCCGTCCCGCGGACTAGCGAGCTACGAGCAGTACTTC	CASSPSRGLASYEQYF
TRBV2	-	TRBJ2-7	-	TGTGCCAGCAGAGGACAATCCTACGAGCAGTACTTC	CASRGQSYEQYF
TRBV2	-	TRBJ1-2	-	TGTGCCAGCAGTACCGGACAGAAATCCTATGGCTACACCTTC	CASSTGQKSYGYTF
TRBV6-1	-	TRBJ1-5	-	TGTGCCAGCAGTGAAGGGACTATTTCCAATCAGCCCCAGCATTTT	CASSEGTISNQPQHF
TRBV2	-	TRBJ2-2	-	TGTGCCAGCAAACAAAGGGGCGGATCCGGGGAGCTGTTTTTT	CASKQRGGSGELFF
TRBV18	-	TRBJ2-5	-	TGTGCCAGCTCACCACCGGAGGGCTGGGAGACCCAGTACTTC	CASSPPEGWETQYF
TRBV27	-	TRBJ1-2	-	TGTGCCAGCAGTAGTTCAGGGGCTGGCTACACCTTC	CASSSSGAGYTF
TRBV5-8	-	TRBJ1-5	-	TGTGCCAGCAGCGCGACTTCCCCTCTATATAGCAATCAGCCCCAGCATTTT	CASSATSPLYSNQPQHF
TRBV2	-	TRBJ2-1	-	TGTGCCAGCATGACGGGTCCGTCCTACAATGAGCAGTTCTTC	CASMTGPSYNEQFF
TRBV20-1	-	TRBJ2-7	-	TGCAGTGCTAGTTTACCTACTCAGGTGAGCGAGCAGTACTTC	CSASLPTQVSEQYF
TRBV7-2	few	TRBJ1-2	TRBD1	TGTGCCAGCAGCTTCCCTCCGGGACAGGGCTATGGCTACACCTTC	CASSFPPGQGYGYTF
TRBV7-7	once	TRBJ2-2	TRBD1	TGTGCCAGCAGCCGTGGGACAGCGAACACCGGGGAGCTGTTTTTT	CASSRGTANTGELFF
TRBV9	-	TRBJ2-2	TRBD2	TGTGCCAGCAGCGGTCCGGGACTAGCGGGAGGGCCGACTGGCGGGGAGCTGTTTTTT	CASSGPGLAGGPTGGELFF
TRBV5-1	-	TRBJ2-3	TRBD2	TGCGCCAGCAGCTTGTCTAGCGGGGACACGGATACGCAGTATTTT	CASSLSSGDTDTQYF
TRBV6-5	-	TRBJ1-5	-	TGTGCCAGCAGCCCCAATCGGGGAGATCAGCCCCAGCATTTT	CASSPNRGDQPQHF
TRBV2	-	TRBJ2-5	TRBD1	TGTGCCAGCAGTGAAGCGCGGGACAGGGGAGGGGAGACCCAGTACTTC	CASSEARDRGGETQYF
TRBV3-1/TRBV3-2	-	TRBJ2-1	TRBD2	TGTGCCAGCAGCCAAGAGGGGCGGGGGGCCTACAATGAGCAGTTCTTC	CASSQEGRGAYNEQFF
TRBV5-4	-	TRBJ2-2	TRBD2	TGTGCCAGCAGCCCGGGACTAGAGAACACCGGGGAGCTGTTTTTT	CASSPGLENTGELFF
TRBV3-1/TRBV3-2	once	TRBJ1-2	-	TGTGCCAGCAGCCAAGCGGACAGAGGAGGCGGCTACACCTTC	CASSQADRGGGYTF
TRBV19	few	TRBJ1-1	-	TGTGCCAGTAGTATAGTGGCAGGCTTGGGCACTGAAGCTTTCTTT	CASSIVAGLGTEAFF
TRBV7-3	-	TRBJ2-6	-	TGTGCCAGCAGCTTGGACTACTCTGGGGCCAACGTCCTGACTTTC	CASSLDYSGANVLTF
TRBV7-2	-	TRBJ1-1	-	TGTGCCAGCAGCTTAGTTGCAGGGATGAACACTGAAGCTTTCTTT	CASSLVAGMNTEAFF
TRBV5-4	-	TRBJ2-1	-	TGTGCCAGCAGCCTGGATAGCTTCGAGCAGTTCTTC	CASSLDSFEQFF
TRBV27	once	TRBJ2-5	TRBD2	TGTGCCTATCGTGGGACTAGCGCCCATCTATTAGAGACCCAGTACTTC	CAYRGTSAHLLETQYF
TRBV10-3	few	TRBJ1-6	-	TGTGCCATCAGTGAGTCGCGGGGTCCCTCACCCCTCCACTTT	CAISESRGPSPLHF
TRBV7-2	-	TRBJ2-5	-	TGTGCCAGCAGCTTTGCTGCGCAAGAGACCCAGTACTTC	CASSFAAQETQYF
TRBV12-5	-	TRBJ1-1	-	TGTGCTAGTGGTTTTGGGCAGAAGAACACTGAAGCTTTCTTT	CASGFGQKNTEAFF
TRBV5-1	-	TRBJ2-1	TRBD2	TGCGCCAGCAGCTTATCTAGCGGGGGGGCCTCCAATGAGCAGTTCTTC	CASSLSSGGASNEQFF
TRBV5-1	few	TRBJ2-7	TRBD1	TGCGCCAGCAGCTTGGATGGGACAGGGGCCTACGAGCAGTACTTC	CASSLDGTGAYEQYF
TRBV7-8	-	TRBJ2-5	-	TGTGCCAGCAGCTTACCCCAGGACGGGGGCCAGTACTTC	CASSLPQDGGQYF
TRBV9	-	TRBJ2-7	TRBD2	TGTGCCAGCAGCCCGCAACTAGCGGGAGTGAGCGAGCAGTACTTC	CASSPQLAGVSEQYF
TRBV11-2	-	TRBJ2-1	TRBD2	TGTGCCAGCAGCTCGTATCCCGGGACTAGCGGGGGGGCCCTTAATGAGCAGTTCTTC	CASSSYPGTSGGALNEQFF
TRBV24-1	once	TRBJ2-3	TRBD2	TGTGCCACCAGTTCGGGAGGGCCAAAAGATACGCAGTATTTT	CATSSGGPKDTQYF
TRBV6-2/TRBV6-3	few	TRBJ1-4	-	TGTGCCAGCAGTTACGGACAGAAGAATGAAAAACTGTTTTTT	CASSYGQKNEKLFF
TRBV7-3	few	TRBJ2-2	TRBD2	TGTGCCAGCAGCTTACTAGCGGGAGGGCCCGGGGAGCTGTTTTTT	CASSLLAGGPGELFF
TRBV19	few	TRBJ2-5	TRBD1	TGTGCCAGTAGTATGACCTCGACAGGGGGGGCGGAGACCCAGTACTTC	CASSMTSTGGAETQYF
TRBV5-1	-	TRBJ1-3	TRBD1	TGCGCCAGCAGCTTCGACAGGGGGCCGTCTGGAAACACCATATATTTT	CASSFDRGPSGNTIYF
TRBV2	-	TRBJ2-1	TRBD2	TGTGCCAGCAGTGAATATCGGGGGGGGCAGTTCTTC	CASSEYRGGQFF
TRBV6-6	-	TRBJ1-2	-	TGTGCCAGCAGTCGGCCAACAGGAATGGGCTACACCTTC	CASSRPTGMGYTF
TRBV5-1	-	TRBJ1-1	TRBD1	TGCGCCAGCAGCTCCGGACAGGGGTCCACTGAAGCTTTCTTT	CASSSGQGSTEAFF